This T cell receptor (beta chain) was captured in a study of control samples from healthy donors and cancer patients. This clone occurred once. Clones were read by immunoSEQ multiplex PCR, and TCRdb kept only the in-frame ones, dropping some. The table has 90,000 to 150,000 clones, around 89% seen once. Trimming took off 3 bases at V and 7 bases at J, with 10 bases between the two ends. Germline V gene lookup returns CDR1 DFQATT and CDR2 SNEGSKA (reference sequence). CDR3 length: 12 amino acids. The sample taken for sequencing was blood. This clonotype was sampled from a man aged 35 to 55 in good health. The V gene is TRBV20-1, the J gene TRBJ1-3; the D gene is possibly TRBD1 (5 bases). In DNA, the CDR3 is TGCAGTGCTAGTTATCGGGGGAACACCATATATTTT. It translates to CSASYRGNTIYF.